This is a list of T cell receptor beta chains from one sample in a study of shared clonotypes between healthy human individuals. The data were produced by immunoSEQ multiplex PCR, yet TCRdb's version contains in-frame clones alone and is incomplete. This sample yields about a million clones, of which roughly 80% are seen a single time; roughly 0.83% belongs to the top ten. Sequenced material: memory CD4+ T cells from PBMCs. The receptors derive from a young man in good health. Some clones in this sample may be carry-over from other donors' samples. CDR3s include the opening cysteine and the closing phenylalanine or tryptophan. A D gene is named only where the DNA matches it firmly. A row's size may be missing; if present it is once, few, many or a size class.

d_call j_call v_call clone_size cdr3_aa cdr3_nt
- TRBJ2-7 TRBV7-2 - CASSARQVSSYEQYF TGTGCCAGCAGCGCAAGACAGGTTAGCTCCTACGAGCAGTACTTC
TRBD1 TRBJ1-2 TRBV5-1 - CASSPDRVMANTF TGCGCCAGCAGCCCTGACAGGGTAATGGCAAACACCTTC
- TRBJ2-7 TRBV4-2 - CASSQTTGRGYEQYF TGTGCCAGCAGCCAAACGACAGGTAGAGGGTACGAGCAGTACTTC
- TRBJ1-3 TRBV27 - CASSFSHGDGEGNTIYF TGTGCCAGCAGTTTCTCCCATGGTGACGGTGAAGGGAACACCATATATTTT
- TRBJ2-3 TRBV7-2 - CASSLGSPDTQYF TGTGCCAGCAGCTTGGGGTCCCCAGATACGCAGTATTTT
- TRBJ1-1 TRBV12-5 once CASGLGLDTEAFF TGTGCTAGTGGTTTAGGTTTAGATACTGAAGCTTTCTTT
TRBD2 TRBJ2-2 TRBV6-1 - CASSRTSGIAGELFF TGTGCCAGCAGTCGGACTAGCGGGATCGCCGGGGAGCTGTTTTTT
TRBD2 TRBJ2-1 TRBV25-1 - CASSAASGKISYNEQFF TGTGCCAGCAGTGCGGCTAGCGGGAAAATCTCCTACAATGAGCAGTTCTTC
TRBD2 TRBJ2-1 TRBV6-5 - CASRPGLAGANEQFF TGTGCCAGCAGGCCGGGACTAGCTGGGGCCAATGAGCAGTTCTTC
- TRBJ2-5 TRBV5-5 - CASSGAGQGETQYF TGTGCCAGCAGCGGGGCCGGGCAGGGGGAGACCCAGTACTTC
- TRBJ1-3 TRBV6-5 - CASSSLSTGNTIYF TGTGCCAGCAGCTCTCTATCGACAGGAAACACCATATATTTT
- TRBJ1-2 TRBV28 - CASSQDPRGYTF TGTGCCAGCAGTCAGGACCCTAGGGGCTACACCTTC
- TRBJ2-1 TRBV11-3 - CASSFGLPNEQFF TGTGCCAGCAGCTTCGGCCTTCCAAATGAGCAGTTCTTC
- TRBJ1-3 TRBV6-1 - CASSEGGGSGNTIYF TGTGCCAGCAGTGAAGGTGGGGGCAGTGGAAACACCATATATTTT
TRBD2 TRBJ2-7 TRBV4-1 few CASSQGTSGRIYEQYF TGCGCCAGCAGCCAAGGGACTAGCGGGAGGATCTACGAGCAGTACTTC
- TRBJ2-1 TRBV6-5 - CASSSQGNEQFF TGTGCCAGCAGTTCGCAGGGGAACGAGCAGTTCTTC
TRBD1 TRBJ2-4 TRBV28 - CASSSSGTGGNIQYF TGTGCCAGCAGTTCGTCCGGGACAGGGGGCAACATTCAGTACTTC
- TRBJ1-1 TRBV28 - CASSLTATGQLNTEAFF TGTGCCAGCAGCCTCACCGCGACAGGTCAATTGAACACTGAAGCTTTCTTT
- TRBJ2-1 TRBV30 few CAWSVSAVVGQFF TGTGCCTGGAGTGTATCGGCCGTTGTAGGGCAGTTCTTC
- TRBJ1-2 TRBV30 - CAWSVTASYGYTF TGTGCCTGGAGCGTTACAGCCTCCTATGGCTACACCTTC
- TRBJ1-2 TRBV14 - CASSQSLVLGEAGGYTF TGTGCCAGCAGCCAATCTCTCGTACTGGGGGAAGCGGGCGGCTACACCTTC
TRBD2 TRBJ2-7 TRBV19 - CASSVTSATYEQYF TGTGCCAGTAGTGTGACTAGCGCGACCTACGAGCAGTACTTC
TRBD2 TRBJ2-3 TRBV5-1 - CASSRAGTSGTDTQYF TGCGCCAGCAGCAGAGCCGGGACTAGCGGCACAGATACGCAGTATTTT
- TRBJ2-3 TRBV27 - CASRDTGTGDTQYF TGTGCCAGCAGGGATACAGGGACGGGGGATACGCAGTATTTT
- TRBJ2-6 TRBV5-6 - CASSRRGVPGANVLTF TGTGCCAGCAGCCGAAGGGGTGTACCTGGGGCCAACGTCCTGACTTTC
- TRBJ1-1 TRBV7-3 once CASSLSRDTEAFF TGTGCCAGCAGCTTATCCCGGGACACTGAAGCTTTCTTT
TRBD2 TRBJ2-3 TRBV7-9 - CASSRGVLAADTQYF TGTGCCAGCAGCCGAGGTGTCCTAGCGGCAGATACGCAGTATTTT
- TRBJ2-5 TRBV7-8 - CASSQPGGPQETQYF TGTGCCAGCAGCCAACCTGGGGGGCCCCAAGAGACCCAGTACTTC
- TRBJ2-5 TRBV30 - CAWSDSPGETQYF TGTGCCTGGAGTGATTCACCGGGAGAGACCCAGTACTTC
- TRBJ2-7 TRBV5-5 - CASSLYGDGAYEQYF TGTGCCAGCAGCTTGTACGGGGACGGCGCCTACGAGCAGTACTTC
TRBD1 TRBJ2-7 TRBV19 - CASMGTASSYEQYF TGTGCCAGTATGGGGACAGCCAGCTCCTACGAGCAGTACTTC
- TRBJ1-3 TRBV30 - CAESEGLTGNTIYF TGTGCTGAATCTGAGGGGCTCACTGGAAACACCATATATTTT
TRBD1 TRBJ2-3 TRBV5-4 - CASRAAGGTDTQYF TGTGCCAGCAGGGCGGCAGGGGGAACAGATACGCAGTATTTT
- TRBJ2-5 TRBV29-1 - CSVGLGSALGETQYF TGCAGCGTTGGTCTCGGCAGTGCGCTTGGAGAGACCCAGTACTTC
TRBD2 TRBJ2-5 TRBV7-3 few CASSQAGGTQYF TGTGCCAGCAGCCAGGCGGGGGGCACCCAGTACTTC
- TRBJ2-3 TRBV6-1 - CASSEGGTSAWGTDTQYF TGTGCCAGCAGTGAAGGAGGAACCTCGGCGTGGGGCACAGATACGCAGTATTTT
- TRBJ2-7 TRBV6-5 - CASRPPSGAREQYF TGTGCCAGCAGACCCCCGTCGGGGGCTCGGGAGCAGTACTTC
TRBD2 TRBJ2-7 TRBV5-1 - CASTPSGGTTYEQYF TGCGCCAGCACGCCTAGCGGTGGAACAACCTACGAGCAGTACTTC
TRBD1 TRBJ1-1 TRBV10-3 - CAISIGQGATEAFF TGTGCCATCAGTATCGGACAGGGGGCCACTGAAGCTTTCTTT
TRBD2 TRBJ2-1 TRBV18 - CASSPGLAGAYNEQFF TGTGCCAGCTCTCCTGGACTAGCGGGAGCTTACAATGAGCAGTTCTTC
- TRBJ2-7 TRBV11-2 once CASSSISGSGEQYF TGTGCCAGCAGCTCAATCTCGGGCTCGGGAGAGCAGTACTTC
- TRBJ1-5 TRBV7-9 few CASSLDRGMQPQHF TGTGCCAGCAGCTTAGATCGGGGAATGCAGCCCCAGCATTTT
TRBD2 TRBJ2-7 TRBV7-2 - CASSFRLAAGEFYEQYF TGTGCCAGCAGCTTTCGACTAGCCGCCGGCGAGTTCTACGAGCAGTACTTC
- TRBJ2-3 TRBV4-2 - CASSQALWGSNADTQYF TGTGCCAGCAGCCAAGCCTTGTGGGGGAGCAACGCAGATACGCAGTATTTT
TRBD1 TRBJ1-2 TRBV27 - CASSTRQGIGYTF TGTGCCAGCAGTACCAGACAGGGGATCGGCTACACCTTC
- TRBJ2-1 TRBV15 - CATSSSFYNEQFF TGTGCCACCAGCAGCAGCTTCTACAATGAGCAGTTCTTC
TRBD2 TRBJ2-6 TRBV7-9 - CASSSLAGGPLGANVLTF TGTGCCAGCAGCTCACTAGCGGGAGGGCCCCTCGGGGCCAACGTCCTGACTTTC
TRBD1 TRBJ1-1 TRBV4-3 - CASSPEVGTGNTEAFF TGCGCCAGCAGCCCAGAGGTGGGGACAGGGAACACTGAAGCTTTCTTT
TRBD2 TRBJ2-7 TRBV6-5 - CASSPGLDYEQYF TGTGCCAGCAGCCCAGGACTAGATTACGAGCAGTACTTC
- TRBJ1-1 TRBV5-5 - CASSFYDRPNTEAFF TGTGCCAGCAGCTTCTACGACAGGCCCAACACTGAAGCTTTCTTT